The sequence of this TCR beta chain was determined in a study of cytomegalovirus exposure and HLA in healthy donors (dated by TCRdb to about 2017). About the study as a whole: According to a later analysis, one platform produced both the roughly 110 validation repertoires and the 666 repertoires of the first cohort. The study was designed to test whether signatures of past pathogen exposure could be identified by cataloging public T cell receptors. Along with the roughly 670-subject first cohort, a separate validation cohort of approximately 110 different subjects was used. To predict cytomegalovirus infection status, the study brought together high-throughput TCR immunosequencing, statistical association of individual TCRs with disease status, and machine learning.

After removal of 2 bases from V and 3 bases from J, the junction retains 6 bases not matched to a gene. From its cysteine to its phenylalanine, the CDR3 spans 16 amino acids. The DNA shown is the 48-base CDR3, in frame from base 1. From a lookup of the germline V gene, CDR1 and CDR2 are SGHTA and FQGNSA. What the authors observed across the whole study: The study listed 150 to 200 TCR beta chains as associated with cytomegalovirus. According to the authors, the approach could potentially be generalized to other disease states and immunological phenotypes. The validation cohort had no HLA typing available for a later analysis, so co-occurrence within that cohort was assessed over all 120 or so repertoires. In both the original and validation cohorts, the classifier was reported to diagnose cytomegalovirus status with high specificity and sensitivity. Across donors, most TCR sequences were observed very rarely, whereas some public TCRs were present in many individuals. Of the cluster scores, 94% were above 0 in a later analysis, which found that TCRs clustered in the first cohort also tended to co-occur in the 95 to 150 validation repertoires. A few of the identified cytomegalovirus-associated TCR beta chains were confirmed in vitro to be specific for cytomegalovirus antigens.

As concerns this clone: It has no known antigen specificity. Base qualities were left out, and no much larger clone turns up one base away.

The donors belonged to the validation cohort of approximately 130 subjects, which was separate from the approximately 610-subject first cohort. The method behind the library was the immunoSEQ multiplex PCR assay. For the original study's pipeline: A statistical classification framework was built to diagnose cytomegalovirus status from the catalog of TCR beta chain sequences. The clones in this table, taken by TCRdb from immuneACCESS, are in-frame only. Not every clone is retained; where verified, under half of the shortfall comes from an unresolved V gene, and the cause of the rest is unknown. Clone size and V and J calls were adopted from that table, with D and trimming inferred from the DNA. The sample has some 110,000 clones on record, about 82% of them singletons. The ten largest clones represent 4% to 6% of the sample.

The receptor's source is a man aged 18 to 30 in good health and CMV-seronegative. The sequence joins TRBV7-2 to TRBJ1-5; 8 bases in between match TRBD1. Sequenced sample: PBMCs. The sequence in DNA is TGTGCCAGCAGCTTACTCGCAGGGGGCGTCAATCAGCCCCAGCATTTT. Translated, this is CASSLLAGGVNQPQHF.